One and the same sample provided the 31 T cell receptor beta chains below, sequenced in a study of blood T cell repertoires in COVID-19. Profiled with immunoSEQ multiplex PCR; TCRdb holds only in-frame clones, not every one. The data contain under 450,000 clones, approximately 91% of them singletons. Sequencing was done on a sample of peripheral blood. The receptor source for this set is a middle-aged woman with COVID-19, enrolled during active disease.

The chain joins TRBV28 to TRBJ1-4, with D unresolved. Trimming took off 1 base at V and 5 bases at J, with 5 bases between the two ends. Germline lookup yields CDR1 MDHEN and CDR2 SYDVKM. The length of the CDR3 is 13 residues. This CDR3 reads CASSLSGNEKLFF. In DNA, the CDR3 is TGTGCCAGCAGTTTATCCGGGAATGAAAAACTGTTTTTT.

This clone was recorded once. V is TRBV6-2 or TRBV6-3 and J is TRBJ1-2, with 8 bases aligning to TRBD1. After removal of 6 bases from V and 5 bases from J, the junction contained 8 bases not matched to a gene. This CDR3 region has 14 residues. Germline assignment: CDR1 MNHEY and CDR2 SVGEGT. The CDR3 is CASSPDRVRYGYTF. In nucleotides, the CDR3 is TGTGCCAGCAGCCCGGACAGGGTGAGATATGGCTACACCTTC.

The rearrangement uses TRBV4-3 and TRBJ2-7; TRBD1 aligns across 7 bases. The length of the CDR3 is 15 residues. The trim removed 3 bases at V and 7 bases at J, leaving 12 bases unmatched. Per germline, CDR1 LGHNA and CDR2 YSLEER. The CDR3 is CASSQWTGSPFEQYF. The CDR3 nucleotides are TGCGCCAGCAGCCAGTGGACAGGTTCCCCTTTTGAGCAGTACTTC.

This rearrangement joins TRBV6-5 to TRBJ2-2, with TRBD1 matching 9 bases. CDR3 length: 15 amino acids. Germline CDR1 is MNHEY and CDR2 is SVGAGI. The junction had 8 bases not matched to a gene; V was cut back by 8 bases and J by 4 bases. The CDR3 coding sequence is TGTGCCAGCCCCGGGACAGGGTGGTTCACCGGGGAGCTGTTTTTT. Encoded protein: CASPGTGWFTGELFF.

The rearrangement joins TRBV7-2 to TRBJ2-3; D remains unclear. V was pared by 8 bases and J by 8 bases, with 23 bases between. This CDR3 has 15 residues. Per germline, CDR1 SGHTA and CDR2 FQGNSA. The CDR3 sequence is CASGAAPGEAGTQYF. The CDR3 DNA follows: TGTGCCAGCGGCGCGGCACCTGGAGAGGCTGGTACGCAGTATTTT.

The chain has TRBV6-2 or TRBV6-3 and TRBJ2-6, with 7 nucleotides matching TRBD2. This CDR3 region has 15 residues. CDR1 MNHEY and CDR2 SVGEGT come from the germline V gene. Trimming removed 6 bases from V and 2 bases from J; junction bases left unmatched: 4. The CDR3 coding sequence is TGTGCCAGCAGCCAAAGCGGGACTGGGGCCAACGTCCTGACTTTC. Translation: CASSQSGTGANVLTF.

The rearrangement uses TRBV5-1 and TRBJ1-5, with D perhaps matching TRBD1 (5 bases). Looked up from germline, CDR1 is SGHRS and CDR2 is YFSETQ. Trimming pared 3 bases from V and 0 bases from J, leaving 7 bases between. The CDR3 consists of 14 residues. The CDR3 bases are TGCGCCAGCAGCTGGGGGGATAGCAATCAGCCCCAGCATTTT. This encodes CASSWGDSNQPQHF.

This rearrangement joins TRBV19 to TRBJ1-1, with unresolved D. Germline V gene data show CDR1 as LNHDA and CDR2 as SQIVND (reference sequence). V was trimmed by 3 bases and J by 6 bases, leaving 8 bases between them. This CDR3 contains 12 residues. The CDR3 bases are TGTGCCAGTAGTATGGGGAGACCTGAAGCTTTCTTT. Amino acid sequence: CASSMGRPEAFF.

The V call is TRBV7-2, the J call TRBJ2-5, with 12 bases fitting TRBD2. Germline V gene lookup returns CDR1 SGHTA and CDR2 FQGNSA. There are 18 residues in the CDR3. V was pared by 4 bases and J by 1 base, with 10 bases of the junction left unmatched. In nucleotides, the CDR3 is TGTGCCAGCAGCTACAAATCGACTAGCGGGAGTTTCCAAGAGACCCAGTACTTC. Protein product: CASSYKSTSGSFQETQYF.

The V call is TRBV7-2, the J call TRBJ1-1; 9 bases are shared with TRBD1. The CDR3 spans 15 residues. The V gene end was trimmed by 3 bases and the J gene end by 4 bases; junction bases not matched to a gene: 6. The germline V gene has CDR1 SGHTA and CDR2 FQGNSA. The CDR3 DNA reads as TGTGCCAGCAGCTTCCGACAGGGGGTAGGCACTGAAGCTTTCTTT. This translates into CASSFRQGVGTEAFF.

The chain links TRBV5-4 to TRBJ2-1, with 8 bases identical to TRBD1. Trimming at V came to 3 bases and at J to 4 bases, leaving 3 bases not matched to a gene. Looked up from germline, CDR1 is SGHNT and CDR2 is YYREEE (reference sequence). This CDR3 contains 14 residues. The CDR3 spells CASSSRQGYNEQFF. CDR3 bases: TGTGCCAGCAGCTCCCGACAGGGGTACAATGAGCAGTTCTTC.

The CDR3 here is CASSSRTGGDNNQPQHF. Here the CDR3 DNA reads TGTGCCAGCAGCTCAAGGACAGGGGGCGATAACAATCAGCCCCAGCATTTT. The rearrangement joins TRBV6-4 to TRBJ1-5; 11 nucleotides agree with TRBD1. This CDR3 has 17 residues. Per germline, CDR1 MRHNA and CDR2 SNTAGT. The V gene end was trimmed by 6 bases and the J gene end by 3 bases; junction bases not matched to a gene: 10.

This chain uses TRBV6-5 with TRBJ2-2; D gene uncertain. V lost 7 bases and J 1 base, leaving 13 bases between the germline ends. Germline V gene data show CDR1 as MNHEY and CDR2 as SVGAGI. This CDR3 spans 15 amino acids. The CDR3 is CASNPLAMNTGELFF. The CDR3 DNA reads TGTGCCAGCAACCCCCTCGCGATGAACACCGGGGAGCTGTTTTTT.

The chain couples TRBV28 to TRBJ2-5; TRBD1 matches at 11 bases. This CDR3 is 16 amino acids long. The V segment lost 3 bases and the J segment 5 bases; nucleotides outside the gene matches: 8. The germline gives CDR1 MDHEN, CDR2 SYDVKM. The CDR3 DNA reads TGTGCCAGCAGTTTTGGGAGGACAGGGGGCCTGGAGACCCAGTACTTC. The encoded protein is CASSFGRTGGLETQYF.

The chain employs TRBV7-3 and TRBJ2-5; D ambiguous. Trimming shortened V by 2 bases and J by 1 base, and 5 bases separated the two germline ends. Germline assignment: CDR1 SGHTA and CDR2 FQGTGA. This CDR3 has 13 amino acids. The CDR3 spells CASSLHSQETQYF. CDR3 sequence (DNA): TGTGCCAGCAGCTTACACAGCCAAGAGACCCAGTACTTC.

This sequence joins TRBV18 and TRBJ1-2; 8 nucleotides agree with TRBD1. The V gene end was trimmed by 2 bases and the J gene end by 6 bases; junction bases not matched to a gene: 8. This CDR3 spans 15 amino acids. The germline V gene has CDR1 KGHSH and CDR2 LQKENI. This CDR3 is CASSPGQGNSDGYTF. The CDR3, as DNA: TGTGCCAGCTCACCAGGACAGGGAAATTCCGATGGCTACACCTTC.

The chain joins TRBV2 to TRBJ2-7, with D possibly TRBD2 on 6 matching bases. Looked up from germline, CDR1 is SNHLY and CDR2 is FYNNEI. Trimming shortened V by 4 bases and J by 0 bases, and 31 bases separated the two germline ends. The CDR3 length is 21 residues. The CDR3 DNA sequence: TGTGCCAGCAGTGTTTACCTGGGTTACCGGGAGCCCACCAAGAACTCCTACGAGCAGTACTTC. Amino acids: CASSVYLGYREPTKNSYEQYF.

On this clone: The same CDR3 is also encoded by other DNA sequences in this sample. The chain has TRBV5-1 and TRBJ2-2, with a weak D call TRBD2 (6 bases). Germline loops: CDR1 SGHRS, CDR2 YFSETQ. V shed 4 bases and J shed 8 bases, with 12 bases lying between them. The CDR3 consists of 13 residues. This CDR3 is CASSLPGGGELFF. CDR3 nucleotides: TGCGCCAGCAGCCTCCCTGGAGGGGGGGAGCTGTTTTTT.

This chain uses TRBV6-2 or TRBV6-3 with TRBJ2-7; D may be TRBD2 (6 bases). Germline values: CDR1 MNHEY, CDR2 SVGEGT. Trimming cost V 6 bases and J 6 bases, with 21 bases left between them. This CDR3 spans 15 amino acids. The DNA of the CDR3 is TGTGCCAGCAGCTCCCGTGGGACTGTCCCCCGCGAGCAGTACTTC. It specifies CASSSRGTVPREQYF.

This clone was seen a few times. The chain has TRBV19 and TRBJ1-3; weak D call: TRBD1 (6 bases). The V and J ends lost 7 bases and 0 bases respectively, with 16 bases between them. Germline CDR1 is LNHDA and CDR2 is SQIVND (reference sequence). This CDR3 region has 16 residues. CDR3 coding DNA: TGTGCCAGTAAATCGGGCAGGGGTGTCTCTGGAAACACCATATATTTT. Encoded protein: CASKSGRGVSGNTIYF.

This clone has a single count. The rearrangement joins TRBV9 to TRBJ2-7; the D gene is possibly TRBD1 (6 bases). The CDR3 is 14 amino acids. V lost 4 bases and J lost 0, with 11 bases in between. Germline V gives CDR1 SGDLS, CDR2 YYNGEE. The CDR3 bases are TGTGCCAGCAGCCCCCAGGACAGCTCCTACGAGCAGTACTTC. This gives the protein CASSPQDSSYEQYF.

The gene calls are TRBV19 and TRBJ1-2; D not resolved. V was shortened by 2 bases and J by 8 bases, with 18 bases between the two germline ends. Germline assignment: CDR1 LNHDA and CDR2 SQIVND (reference sequence). The CDR3 is made up of 15 amino acids. The CDR3 sequence: CASSIFVGPREGYTF. DNA for the CDR3: TGTGCCAGTAGTATATTCGTAGGGCCGAGGGAAGGCTACACCTTC.

On this clone: Germline and junction disagree at one end, which may indicate a read error. The chain recombines TRBV9 with TRBJ1-5; D call uncertain. The CDR3 is 15 amino acids. Germline V gene data show CDR1 as SGDLS and CDR2 as YYNGEE. CDR3 sequence: CANSPLTGDNQPQHF. The DNA of the CDR3 is TGTGCCAACAGCCCCCTCACGGGTGACAATCAGCCCCAGCATTTT.

With regard to this clone: Other DNA sequences from this sample encode an identical CDR3 as well. The chain combines TRBV5-1 with TRBJ2-2; a possible D gene is TRBD1 (6 bases). The CDR3 has 15 amino acids. The V end was cut by 2 bases, the J end by 1 base, with 9 bases between. Germline V gives CDR1 SGHRS, CDR2 YFSETQ. CDR3 loop: CASSLQGGNTGELFF. For the CDR3, the DNA is TGCGCCAGCAGCTTACAAGGGGGGAACACCGGGGAGCTGTTTTTT.

The rearrangement links TRBV7-9 to TRBJ1-2; TRBD1 is a possible D gene (5 bases). This CDR3 spans 13 amino acids. CDR1 is SEHNR and CDR2 is FQNEAQ in the germline V gene (reference sequence). Trimming removed 3 bases from V and 3 bases from J, with 8 bases in between. In DNA, the CDR3 is TGTGCCAGCAGCTTGGGGGAGGACTATGGCTACACCTTC. Translation: CASSLGEDYGYTF.

DNA for the CDR3: TGTGCCAGCAGCCCGACAGGGAACGGCTACACCTTC. Translating it yields CASSPTGNGYTF. This chain connects TRBV9 to TRBJ1-2; 7 nucleotides match TRBD1. This CDR3 spans 12 amino acids. CDR1 is SGDLS, CDR2 YYNGEE, per germline. Trimming at V came to 4 bases and at J to 8 bases, leaving 5 bases not matched to a gene.

The V call is TRBV30, the J call TRBJ1-2; TRBD1 might be the D (6 bases). V was pared by 2 bases and J by 1 base, with 14 bases between. From germline, CDR1 is GTSNPN and CDR2 SVGIG (reference sequence). The CDR3 is 15 residues long. The CDR3 spells CAWSFTGRDNYGYTF. CDR3 bases: TGTGCCTGGAGTTTTACAGGGAGGGATAACTATGGCTACACCTTC.

The chain recombines TRBV23-1 with TRBJ2-1; possibly TRBD1 for D (5 bases). TRBV23-1 is given ORF status, its function remaining uncertain. This CDR3 spans 16 amino acids. The germline V and J ends were trimmed by 1 base and 7 bases, with 17 bases remaining between them. The chain's CDR3 is CASSQLARATVNEQFF. CDR3 nucleotides: TGCGCCAGCAGTCAATTGGCCAGGGCAACGGTGAATGAGCAGTTCTTC.

This clone was seen at least ten times. The same CDR3 also results from other DNA sequences found in this sample. The CDR3 reads CASSEGTDTGELFF. The CDR3 nucleotides are TGTGCCAGCAGTGAAGGCACAGACACCGGGGAGCTGTTTTTT. The chain employs TRBV6-1 and TRBJ2-2; D is undetermined. Trimming took off 1 base at V and 3 bases at J, with 6 bases between the two ends. The CDR3 is 14 residues long. Per the germline V gene, CDR1 is MNHNS and CDR2 is SASEGT.

The rearrangement links TRBV4-1 to TRBJ1-5; unclear D gene. Per germline, CDR1 MGHRA and CDR2 YSYEKL. The CDR3 runs 13 residues. The germline V and J ends were trimmed by 2 bases and 9 bases, with 11 bases remaining between them. The CDR3 sequence is CASSQFIGRPQHF. The CDR3 region has the DNA TGCGCCAGCAGCCAATTCATTGGGAGGCCCCAGCATTTT.

This chain uses TRBV13 with TRBJ1-1; D is possibly TRBD1 (5 bases). V lost 2 bases to trimming and J lost 0 bases, with 19 bases between them. Per the germline V gene, CDR1 is PRHDT and CDR2 is FYEKMQ (reference sequence). The length of the CDR3 is 18 residues. CDR3 DNA sequence: TGTGCCAGCAGCTTATGGTCTGACAGCCTTGACATGAACACTGAAGCTTTCTTT. Encoded protein: CASSLWSDSLDMNTEAFF.